What follows are 28 T cell receptor beta chains derived from one specimen sequenced in a study of T cells in Graves' hyperthyroidism and ophthalmopathy. TCR beta CDR3 region amplification was performed from RNA transcripts. The HTBI primer set served for first-round RT-PCR of the TCR CDR3. TCRdb fed the multiplex PCR reads into MiXCR, producing one record per CDR3 protein. The data show a few hundred thousand distinct CDR3 sequences, more than 20% seen once. The sequenced sample was blood. These receptors all come from a man aged 18 to 30 with Graves' hyperthyroidism.

This clonotype showed up many times. The chain couples TRBV20-1 to TRBJ2-7; D gene ambiguous. V was shortened by 0 bases and J by 6 bases, with 9 bases between the two germline ends. The CDR3 spans 12 residues. From germline, CDR1 is DFQATT and CDR2 SNEGSKA (reference sequence). The CDR3 region is CSARDGAREQYF. The CDR3 nucleotides read TGCAGTGCTAGAGACGGCGCCCGCGAGCAGTACTTC.

This chain uses TRBV12-3 or TRBV12-4 with TRBJ1-4; D ambiguous. The CDR3 has 12 residues. V dropped 5 bases and J dropped 8 bases, with 9 bases sitting between them. CDR3 sequence (DNA): TGTGCCAGCAGTCCCCCCGGGGAAAAACTGTTTTTT. Protein sequence: CASSPPGEKLFF.

In its sample, this clonotype was seen a few times. The chain links TRBV6-2 or TRBV6-3 to TRBJ1-5, with TRBD1 identical over 9 bases. The CDR3 is 12 amino acids. The V gene end was trimmed by 8 bases and the J gene end by 6 bases; junction bases not matched to a gene: 2. Germline CDR1 MNHEY, CDR2 SVGEGT. The CDR3 DNA sequence: TGTGCCAGCCGGACAGGGGTTCAGCCCCAGCATTTT. Its protein product is CASRTGVQPQHF.

Details on this clonotype: A much larger clone lies one base from this, so it may be a read error. V gene TRBV19 combines with J gene TRBJ1-5; TRBD1 matches 7 bases. The CDR3 consists of 14 residues. Germline CDR1 LNHDA, CDR2 SQIVND (reference sequence). This CDR3 reads CASSQGVFNQPQQF. Written as DNA, the CDR3 is TGTGCCAGTAGTCAGGGGGTCTTTAATCAGCCCCAGCAGTTT.

At least ten counts were recorded for this clonotype. The gene calls are TRBV11-2 and TRBJ2-5; 11 positions agree with TRBD1. CDR3 length: 13 amino acids. Trimming took 9 bases from V and 7 from J; bases not matched to a gene: 7. Germline V gives CDR1 SGHAT, CDR2 FQNNGV. CDR3 region: CASSGTGGMTQYF. For the CDR3, the DNA is TGTGCCAGTTCCGGGACAGGGGGTATGACCCAGTACTTC. Drawing the rest from reference TRBV11-2 and TRBJ2-5, the complete variable domain is EAGVAQSPRYKIIEKRQSVAFWCNPISGHATLYWYQQILGQGPKLLIQFQNNGVVDDSQLPKDRFSAERLKGVDSTLKIQPAKLEDSAVYLCASSGTGGMTQYFGPGTRLLVL.

This clonotype was observed a few times. V and J are TRBV2 and TRBJ2-7; D possibly corresponds to TRBD1 (5 bases). The germline CDR1 and CDR2 sequences are SNHLY and FYNNEI. V was shortened by 2 bases and J by 2 bases, with 7 bases between the two germline ends. The CDR3 loop spans 13 amino acids. CDR3 bases: TGTGCCAGCAGTGAAATGGGGCCCTACGAGCAGTACTTC. It codes for CASSEMGPYEQYF.

This clonotype was picked up many times. The junction and the germline gene differ at one end; a read error may be behind it. J is TRBJ2-2 and V is TRBV6-4, with unresolved D. This CDR3 spans 13 amino acids. CDR1 MRHNA and CDR2 SNTAGT come from the germline V gene. CDR3 bases: TGTGCCAGGCAGGCCCCGAACACCCGGGAGCTGTTTTTT. Its protein is CARQAPNTRELFF.

The chain uses TRBV28 and TRBJ2-5, with D uncertain. Trimming stripped 4 bases from V and 5 bases from J, with 11 bases between. Per the germline V gene, CDR1 is MDHEN and CDR2 is SYDVKM. The CDR3 extends over 13 amino acids. CDR3 in DNA: TGTGCCAGCAGTTACTCCTACATGGAGACCCAGTACTTC. Its translation: CASSYSYMETQYF.

This clonotype was observed many times. The chain recombines TRBV12-3 or TRBV12-4 with TRBJ2-7, with D tentatively TRBD1 (6 bases). The ends were cut back, 3 bases at V and 0 bases at J, with 27 bases in the middle. The CDR3 is 20 residues long. CDR3 loop: CASSFDAVQGLFVDSYEQYF. CDR3 sequence (DNA): TGTGCCAGCAGTTTCGATGCCGTACAGGGTTTATTTGTGGACTCCTACGAGCAGTACTTC.

This CDR3 is CSVDLSGTQYF. CDR3 DNA: TGCAGCGTTGATCTGTCTGGGACCCAGTACTTC. This chain connects TRBV29-1 to TRBJ2-5; no reliable D call. Germline V gives CDR1 SQVTM, CDR2 ANQGSEA. CDR3 length: 11 amino acids. The V end lost 3 bases, the J end lost 7 bases, and 9 bases lay between the germline ends. Variable domain in full (rest from reference TRBV29-1 and TRBJ2-5): SAVISQKPSRDICQRGTSLTIQCQVDSQVTMMFWYRQQPGQSLTLIATANQGSEATYESGFVIDKFPISRPNLTFSTLTVSNMSPEDSSIYLCSVDLSGTQYFGPGTRLLVL.

This chain uses TRBV12-3 or TRBV12-4 with TRBJ1-5; D is uncertain. Trimming shortened V by 5 bases and J by 8 bases, and 13 bases separated the two germline ends. This CDR3 has 13 amino acids. The CDR3 region is CASSLQTGEPQHF. The CDR3 DNA follows: TGTGCCAGCAGTCTCCAGACTGGAGAGCCCCAGCATTTT.

The chain joins TRBV6-2 or TRBV6-3 to TRBJ2-7; 7 nucleotides agree with TRBD2. V lost 4 bases, J lost 6 bases, and 9 bases stayed unmatched. The CDR3 sequence is 14 residues long. Germline CDR1 is MNHEY and CDR2 is SVGEGT. Here the CDR3 reads CASSSDTSAAEQYF. CDR3 in DNA: TGTGCCAGCAGTTCGGACACTAGCGCAGCCGAGCAGTACTTC.

This clonotype was detected a few times. This sequence joins TRBV6-1 and TRBJ1-5; 7 bases align to TRBD1. Trimming at V came to 5 bases and at J to 1 base, leaving 5 bases not matched to a gene. Germline V gene sequence: CDR1 MNHNS, CDR2 SASEGT. The CDR3 runs 15 residues. CDR3 protein: CASSNSQGSNQPQHF. For the CDR3, the DNA is TGTGCCAGCAGTAATTCACAGGGGAGCAATCAGCCCCAGCATTTT.

This clonotype was observed a handful of times. J is TRBJ2-7 and V is TRBV3-1; TRBD1 aligns across 7 bases. The CDR3 has 16 amino acids. The germline V gene has CDR1 LGHDT and CDR2 YNNKEL (reference sequence). Trimming removed 4 bases from V and 4 bases from J; junction bases left unmatched: 13. Written as DNA, the CDR3 is TGTGCCAGCAGCCCTACCTCGGGCCAGGGGGAATACGAGCAGTACTTC. This translates into CASSPTSGQGEYEQYF.

This clonotype was observed at least ten times. This chain connects TRBV12-3 or TRBV12-4 to TRBJ2-5; 9 nucleotides line up with TRBD1. Trimming removed 6 bases from V and 5 bases from J; junction bases left unmatched: 10. This CDR3 is built from 15 residues. CDR3 sequence reads: CASSPYRGLEETQYF. The DNA for the CDR3 is TGTGCCAGCAGCCCCTACAGGGGGCTCGAGGAGACCCAGTACTTC.

This clonotype came up many times. This chain connects TRBV25-1 to TRBJ1-2; a weak D match, TRBD1 (5 bases). The germline V gene has CDR1 MGHDK and CDR2 SYGVNS. The CDR3 spans 13 residues. V was cut by 6 bases and J by 8 bases, with 16 bases left in between. The CDR3 reads CASSGAGTEGYTF. The CDR3, as DNA: TGTGCCAGCAGCGGGGCCGGGACGGAAGGCTACACCTTC.

The table lists this clonotype with many counts. V is TRBV28 and J is TRBJ2-5; D tentatively fits TRBD1 or TRBD2 (5 bases each). The CDR3 contains 13 residues. Trimming cost V 7 bases and J 9 bases, with 18 bases left between them. Germline lookup yields CDR1 MDHEN and CDR2 SYDVKM. The CDR3 spells CASMGSSRGAQYF. CDR3 nucleotides: TGTGCCAGCATGGGATCATCGCGAGGGGCCCAGTACTTC.

This clonotype was counted many times. This chain uses TRBV15 with TRBJ2-5, with D perhaps given as TRBD1 or TRBD2 (5 bases each). The CDR3 runs to 13 residues. V dropped 3 bases and J dropped 5 bases, with 10 bases sitting between them. CDR1 is LNHNV and CDR2 is YYDKDF in the germline V gene (reference sequence). CDR3 sequence: CATSRGTPETQYF. CDR3 nucleotides: TGTGCCACCAGCAGGGGGACCCCGGAGACCCAGTACTTC.

With respect to this clonotype: A read error is possible here, since a much larger clone lies one base away. The CDR3 DNA reads as TGTGCCTGCCGAAAAGGCCTAAACACTGAAGCTTGCTTT. It specifies CACRKGLNTEACF. The chain links TRBV2 to TRBJ1-1, with D uncertain. The CDR3 has 13 residues. CDR1 SNHLY and CDR2 FYNNEI come from the germline V gene.

This clonotype occurred many times. This chain uses TRBV6-5 with TRBJ1-1; maybe TRBD1 (6 bases). Germline V gives CDR1 MNHEY, CDR2 SVGAGI. V lost 11 bases, J lost 4 bases, and 14 bases lay in between. The CDR3 spans 12 residues. The CDR3 DNA reads TGTGCCCTTCAGAGGGGGGTCACTGAAGCTTTCTTT. Translating it yields CALQRGVTEAFF.

V gene TRBV6-1 combines with J gene TRBJ2-7; tentatively, D is TRBD1 (5 bases). CDR1 is MNHNS, CDR2 SASEGT, per germline. Trimming stripped 8 bases from V and 6 bases from J, with 14 bases between. CDR3 length: 12 amino acids. The DNA of the CDR3 is TGTGCCAGCGGTGGGGCGCGAGGCGAGCAGTACTTC. Translating gives CASGGARGEQYF.

About this clonotype itself: Because the CDR3 is missing its conserved closing phenylalanine or tryptophan, this is likely a read error. It is unclear where the CDR3 begins or ends on the DNA, so no DNA is shown, and the CDR3 is as TCRdb lists it. The chain carries TRBV7-9 and TRBJ1-2; the table's D call, TRBD1, has no DNA check behind it. The CDR3 is 14 residues long, counting both termini. Germline V gene lookup returns CDR1 SEHNR and CDR2 FQNEAQ (reference sequence). This CDR3 reads CASSPQDGTPLTLS.

The table lists this clonotype with many counts. One end of the junction is discordant with germline, which a read error may explain. CDR3 protein: CASSRWGKDASDF. The CDR3 nucleotides are TGTGCCAGCAGTAGATGGGGAAAGGATGCCTCGGACTTC. The gene calls are TRBV6-1 and TRBJ2-7; D unresolved. This CDR3 contains 13 residues. Germline lookup yields CDR1 MNHNS and CDR2 SASEGT.

This clonotype was counted only a few times. The chain couples TRBV28 to TRBJ2-7; either TRBD1 or TRBD2 may fit D (5 bases each). V gave up 3 bases and J gave up 2 bases, with 11 bases separating them. The CDR3 is 14 amino acids. The germline V gene has CDR1 MDHEN and CDR2 SYDVKM. As DNA, the CDR3 is TGTGCCAGCAGTTTCCGGGGCCTTACCTACGAGCAGTACTTC. Its translation is CASSFRGLTYEQYF.

At least ten counts were recorded for this clonotype. The V gene is TRBV27, the J gene TRBJ2-7; D is uncertain. Germline lookup yields CDR1 MNHEY and CDR2 SMNVEV (reference sequence). The V end was cut by 2 bases, the J end by 3 bases, with 11 bases between. CDR3 size: 14 residues. The CDR3 DNA follows: TGTGCCAGCAGTTTACGCCAGGATATCTACGAGCAGTACTTC. As protein: CASSLRQDIYEQYF.

This clonotype was counted ten times or more. This chain links TRBV20-1 with TRBJ1-1; D is unclear. The germline V gene has CDR1 DFQATT and CDR2 SNEGSKA (reference sequence). V lost 0 bases, J lost 5 bases, and 10 bases lay in between. The CDR3 runs to 13 residues. CDR3 DNA sequence: TGCAGTGCTAGAGATCAAAGGGAAACTGAAGCTTTCTTT. It codes for CSARDQRETEAFF.

Many counts were recorded for this clonotype. The J gene is TRBJ1-1, the V gene TRBV12-3 or TRBV12-4, with D hard to call. There are 13 residues in the CDR3. V shed 1 base and J shed 4 bases, with 7 bases lying between them. The DNA of the CDR3 is TGTGCCAGCAGTTTAGGACTCACCACTGAAGCTTTCTTT. It is translated as CASSLGLTTEAFF.

This clonotype was detected many times. The V gene is TRBV6-5, the J gene TRBJ2-7; maybe TRBD2 (5 bases). V lost 5 bases to trimming and J lost 6 bases, with 14 bases between them. Germline loops: CDR1 MNHEY, CDR2 SVGAGI. This CDR3 has 13 residues. As DNA, the CDR3 is TGTGCCAGCAGTCCCGCAGGAGGCGGCGAGCAGTACTTC. The encoded protein is CASSPAGGGEQYF.